These T cell receptor beta chains were read from a single sample in a study of OX40 agonist ivuxolimab in advanced cancers. Using immunoSEQ multiplex PCR, the repertoire was profiled, and TCRdb retains in-frame clones only, with some absent. The table includes 16,000 or so clones, about 76% detected once. The source was CD4+ or CD8+ T cells sorted from blood, collected in a trial of the OX40 agonist ivuxolimab. These receptors were taken from an adult with an advanced solid tumor such as melanoma, head and neck, liver or kidney cancer. The CDR3 runs from the conserved cysteine through the conserved F or W. The D gene is left open where the match is weak. Only part of the rows carry a size: once, few, many, or a class if the clone is expanded.

j_call: TRBJ1-5; d_call: TRBD1; v_call: TRBV5-8; clone_size: .; cdr3_aa: CASSLGQGWSNQPQHF; cdr3_nt: TGTGCCAGCAGCTTGGGACAGGGTTGGAGCAATCAGCCCCAGCATTTT
j_call: TRBJ1-2; d_call: .; v_call: TRBV4-1; clone_size: .; cdr3_aa: CASSQAPTANYGYTF; cdr3_nt: TGCGCCAGCAGCCAAGCCCCGACAGCTAACTATGGCTACACCTTC
j_call: TRBJ2-2; d_call: .; v_call: TRBV10-2; clone_size: .; cdr3_aa: CASGHRTGELFF; cdr3_nt: TGCGCCAGCGGTCACCGGACCGGGGAGCTGTTTTTT
j_call: TRBJ2-7; d_call: .; v_call: TRBV5-5; clone_size: .; cdr3_aa: CASSAGSYSYEQYF; cdr3_nt: TGTGCCAGCAGCGCGGGGAGTTACTCCTACGAGCAGTACTTC
j_call: TRBJ1-1; d_call: TRBD1; v_call: TRBV13; clone_size: .; cdr3_aa: CASSLSGTGGPNTEAFF; cdr3_nt: TGTGCCAGCAGCTTAAGTGGGACAGGGGGCCCGAACACTGAAGCTTTCTTT
j_call: TRBJ1-1; d_call: .; v_call: TRBV6-6; clone_size: .; cdr3_aa: CASTLGVNTEAFF; cdr3_nt: TGTGCCAGCACCCTAGGGGTGAACACTGAAGCTTTCTTT
j_call: TRBJ1-1; d_call: .; v_call: TRBV7-2; clone_size: .; cdr3_aa: CASSLDPGTEAFF; cdr3_nt: TGTGCCAGCAGCTTAGATCCAGGGACTGAAGCTTTCTTT
j_call: TRBJ2-2; d_call: .; v_call: TRBV11-3; clone_size: .; cdr3_aa: CASSQEVMNTGELFF; cdr3_nt: TGTGCCAGCAGCCAAGAAGTCATGAACACCGGGGAGCTGTTTTTT
j_call: TRBJ2-7; d_call: TRBD1; v_call: TRBV5-1; clone_size: .; cdr3_aa: CASSMGQGVKHEQYF; cdr3_nt: TGCGCCAGCAGCATGGGACAGGGCGTTAAGCACGAGCAGTACTTC
j_call: TRBJ1-2; d_call: .; v_call: TRBV5-6; clone_size: once; cdr3_aa: CASSLVRGNYGYTF; cdr3_nt: TGTGCCAGCAGCTTGGTACGTGGGAACTATGGCTACACCTTC
j_call: TRBJ2-1; d_call: .; v_call: TRBV5-8; clone_size: .; cdr3_aa: CASSFEVRVDRSSYNEQFF; cdr3_nt: TGTGCCAGCAGCTTTGAGGTTCGTGTTGACAGATCCTCCTACAATGAGCAGTTCTTC